The 20 T cell receptor beta chains given below trace back to one sample, sequenced in a study of vaccination and CD4 T cells after COVID-19. These TCRs are of unknown antigen specificity. Treatment: approximately 9-day PBMC culture with coronavirus spike peptide pools or control peptides (ViraFEST assay). At the Johns Hopkins FTIC core, DNA taken from cultured CD4+ T cells was sequenced by way of the Oncomine TCR Beta short-read assay. TCRdb passed the PCR reads through MiXCR, listing each CDR3 protein once. This repertoire shows 14,000 to 15,000 distinct CDR3 sequences, approximately 52% found once; its top ten account for roughly 7%. Sequenced input: CD4+ T cells from blood, cultured in vitro. Receptors were obtained from a human donor who had recovered from COVID-19.

J is TRBJ2-2 and V is TRBV30, with 10 bases lining up with TRBD1. The CDR3 is made up of 16 amino acids. Germline lookup yields CDR1 GTSNPN and CDR2 SVGIG (reference sequence). Trimming at V came to 3 bases and at J to 3 bases, leaving 7 bases not matched to a gene. CDR3 sequence: CAWREPGTGDTGELFF. The DNA of the CDR3 is TGTGCCTGGAGAGAACCCGGGACAGGGGACACCGGGGAGCTGTTTTTT.

The V gene is TRBV30, the J gene TRBJ2-1; D possibly corresponds to TRBD2 (6 bases). CDR3 length equals 12 residues. Trimming took off 3 bases at V and 6 bases at J, with 9 bases between the two ends. The germline V gene encodes CDR1 GTSNPN and CDR2 SVGIG (reference sequence). CDR3 nucleotide sequence: TGTGCCTGGAGCGGGAGTGGCAATGAGCAGTTCTTC. Protein product: CAWSGSGNEQFF.

The CDR3 DNA sequence: TGCAGTGCCCCCCAGAGTGATACGCAGTATTTT. The encoded protein is CSAPQSDTQYF. This chain uses TRBV20-1 with TRBJ2-3, with D unclear. The germline V gene has CDR1 DFQATT and CDR2 SNEGSKA (reference sequence). This CDR3 spans 11 amino acids. V lost 6 bases to trimming and J lost 6 bases, with 10 bases between them.

This clonotype was seen more than once but under ten times. The chain employs TRBV6-5 and TRBJ1-2; D ambiguous. The V end lost 0 bases, the J end lost 4 bases, and 18 bases lay between the germline ends. Germline-derived CDR1 and CDR2 are MNHEY and SVGAGI. The CDR3 is 17 amino acids. The CDR3 loop is CASSYSRYSWRTYGYTF. The DNA of the CDR3 is TGTGCCAGCAGTTACTCTAGGTATTCCTGGCGGACCTATGGCTACACCTTC.

V usage is TRBV10-3 and J usage is TRBJ1-2; 10 bases are a match to TRBD1. Germline-derived CDR1 and CDR2 are ENHRY and SYGVKD. This CDR3 region has 14 residues. V lost 3 bases, J lost 6 bases, and 4 bases stayed unmatched. The CDR3 reads CAISEGTGADGYTF. Here the CDR3 DNA reads TGTGCCATCAGTGAAGGGACAGGGGCAGATGGCTACACCTTC.

The CDR3 reads CSGAANGYTF. Written as DNA, the CDR3 is TGCAGTGGCGCCGCGAATGGCTACACCTTC. This sequence joins TRBV20-1 and TRBJ1-2; no firm D call. Deletions cut 7 bases from V and 6 bases from J, with 9 bases between. Germline V lookup: CDR1 DFQATT, CDR2 SNEGSKA (reference sequence). CDR3 length equals 10 residues.

This clonotype was observed a few times. The J gene is TRBJ1-2, the V gene TRBV29-1; D unresolved. This CDR3 has 12 residues. V was trimmed by 0 bases and J by 6 bases, leaving 8 bases between them. CDR1 is SQVTM, CDR2 ANQGSEA, per germline. DNA of the CDR3: TGCAGCGTTGAAGAGAACGAGAATGGCTACACCTTC. It yields the protein CSVEENENGYTF.

Concerning this clonotype: At one boundary the junction diverges from the germline segment, which might be a read error. DNA for the CDR3: TGTGCCAGCAGCTGGGGAGGGAATAGCAATCAGCCCCAGCATTTT. It codes for CASSWGGNSNQPQHF. The chain has TRBV5-1 and TRBJ1-5, with no clear D. The CDR3 is made up of 15 amino acids. CDR1 and CDR2 (germline): SGHRS, YFSETQ. Full variable domain (rest looked up from reference TRBV5-1 and TRBJ1-5): KAGVTQTPRYLIKTRGQQVTLSCSPISGHRSVSWYQQTPGQGLQFLFEYFSETQRNKGNFPGRFSGRQFSNSRSEMNVSTLELGDSALYLCASSWGGNSNQPQHFGDGTRLSIL.

The genes are TRBV24-1 and TRBJ2-5; TRBD2 agrees at 8 bases. The ends lost 4 bases at V and 5 bases at J; junction bases unmatched: 8. CDR1 is KGHDR and CDR2 is SFDVKD in the germline V gene. This CDR3 is 15 amino acids long. DNA for the CDR3: TGTGCCACCAGTGACTCCAGCGGGGGACGGGAGACCCAGTACTTC. Its protein product is CATSDSSGGRETQYF.

This clonotype was seen more than once but under ten times. The chain uses TRBV20-1 and TRBJ1-6, with D hard to call. Deletions cut 2 bases from V and 7 bases from J, with 18 bases between. The CDR3 has 16 residues. Germline CDR1 and CDR2: DFQATT and SNEGSKA (reference sequence). CDR3 loop: CSARLATQGPNSPLHF. CDR3 DNA: TGCAGTGCTAGACTTGCTACTCAAGGGCCCAATTCACCCCTCCACTTT.

The V call is TRBV11-3, the J call TRBJ2-3, with D unclear. The germline CDR1 and CDR2 sequences are SGHNT and YENEEA. The CDR3 covers 13 residues. The V end lost 5 bases, the J end lost 6 bases, and 12 bases lay between the germline ends. The DNA for the CDR3 is TGTGCCAGCAGCCCTGAGGTGGGGGATACGCAGTATTTT. Its translation is CASSPEVGDTQYF.

The V call is TRBV10-1, the J call TRBJ2-7; D possibly corresponds to TRBD2 (6 bases). V shed 6 bases and J shed 0 bases, with 15 bases lying between them. The V gene's germline CDR1 is WNHNN and CDR2 SYGVQD (reference sequence). This CDR3 has 15 residues. Here the CDR3 reads CASSPSRGSSYEQYF. CDR3 nucleotide sequence: TGCGCCAGCAGCCCGAGTCGGGGGAGCTCCTACGAGCAGTACTTC.

The V call is TRBV5-1, the J call TRBJ1-2; D remains unclear. CDR3 size: 13 residues. V lost 5 bases and J lost 8, with 16 bases in between. CDR1 and CDR2 from the germline V gene are SGHRS and YFSETQ. CDR3 loop: CASSWYSSNGYTF. The CDR3 DNA reads TGCGCCAGCAGTTGGTACTCCTCAAACGGCTACACCTTC.

This clonotype was counted only a few times. The genes are TRBV6-1 and TRBJ1-5; D call uncertain. Germline CDR1 is MNHNS and CDR2 is SASEGT. With 5 bases removed from V and 4 bases from J, the gap between germline ends came to 18 bases. This CDR3 has 16 residues. This chain's CDR3 is CASSTHPWTGNQPQHF. As DNA, the CDR3 is TGTGCCAGCAGTACCCACCCTTGGACGGGTAATCAGCCCCAGCATTTT.

This clonotype was seen a single time. The rearrangement joins TRBV10-3 to TRBJ1-1, with D tentatively TRBD1 (5 bases). Germline V gene sequence: CDR1 ENHRY, CDR2 SYGVKD. The germline V and J ends were trimmed by 6 bases and 4 bases, with 27 bases remaining between them. The CDR3 consists of 18 residues. CDR3 region: CAIRTLRGGGGGGTEAFF. The CDR3 DNA follows: TGTGCCATCAGGACCCTCCGAGGTGGGGGGGGAGGCGGCACTGAAGCTTTCTTT.

This sequence joins TRBV10-1 and TRBJ2-7; the match to TRBD1 covers 7 bases. Trimming at V came to 5 bases and at J to 5 bases, leaving 9 bases not matched to a gene. The CDR3 has 14 residues. The germline gives CDR1 WNHNN, CDR2 SYGVQD (reference sequence). DNA of the CDR3: TGCGCCAGCAGTCAGGCCGGGACAGAGAACGAGCAGTACTTC. Its protein is CASSQAGTENEQYF.

The V gene is TRBV20-1, the J gene TRBJ2-1; 8 bases are a match to TRBD2. The CDR3 has 12 amino acids. From germline, CDR1 is DFQATT and CDR2 SNEGSKA (reference sequence). V shed 3 bases, J shed 8 bases, and the junction held 3 bases outside the gene matches. Here the CDR3 reads CSARSGRDEQFF. The DNA for the CDR3 is TGCAGTGCTAGGAGCGGGAGAGATGAGCAGTTCTTC.

The J gene is TRBJ2-7, the V gene TRBV10-3; no definite D call. The V and J ends lost 4 bases and 1 base respectively, with 14 bases between them. CDR3 length: 15 amino acids. Germline loops: CDR1 ENHRY, CDR2 SYGVKD. The CDR3 DNA is TGTGCCATCAGTGTGGAGAACTCAGCTTCCTACGAGCAGTACTTC. Protein product: CAISVENSASYEQYF.

This clonotype has just one count. The chain is built from TRBV20-1 and TRBJ2-7; 12 bases align to TRBD2. The CDR3 covers 15 residues. Trimming cost V 5 bases and J 3 bases; bases outside gene matches: 8. The germline V gene encodes CDR1 DFQATT and CDR2 SNEGSKA (reference sequence). The CDR3, as DNA: TGCAGTGCTGAGAGACTAGCGGGAGTCTACTACGAGCAGTACTTC. Protein sequence: CSAERLAGVYYEQYF.

The chain links TRBV30 to TRBJ2-2; no clear D gene. CDR3 size: 14 residues. The germline gives CDR1 GTSNPN, CDR2 SVGIG (reference sequence). The V and J ends lost 1 base and 3 bases respectively, with 9 bases between them. Here the CDR3 DNA reads TGTGCCTGGAGTGGTAGCTCCTACACCGGGGAGCTGTTTTTT. This codes for CAWSGSSYTGELFF.